The clone carrying this T cell receptor (beta chain) came up once. In the original analysis: Estimates of nucleated cell counts were drawn from the amplification of reference gene primers. TCRdb's copy holds only in-frame clones and misses some; the assay was immunoSEQ multiplex PCR. Clone size and V and J calls were adopted from that table, with D and trimming inferred from the DNA. The data show about 360,000 clones, around 83% seen once. These data are taken from a study of blood T cell repertoires in COVID-19. Study in general: Collection of acute and convalescent COVID-19 samples took place in the United States, Italy and Spain. Sources were T cells, B-cell-depleted T cells, or PBMCs; the material itself was cDNA or gDNA.

The TCR sequence derives from a man aged 25 to 45 with active or convalescent COVID-19. The material sequenced was peripheral blood.

CDR3 amino acids: CASSWGPGGDTEAFF. The CDR3 DNA reads TGTGCCAGCAGCTGGGGTCCGGGGGGTGACACTGAAGCTTTCTTT. The chain joins TRBV5-6 to TRBJ1-1; perhaps TRBD1 as D (5 bases). The V end lost 3 bases, the J end lost 3 bases, and 15 bases lay between the germline ends. The CDR3 length is 15 residues. The V gene's germline CDR1 is SGHDT and CDR2 YYEEEE.